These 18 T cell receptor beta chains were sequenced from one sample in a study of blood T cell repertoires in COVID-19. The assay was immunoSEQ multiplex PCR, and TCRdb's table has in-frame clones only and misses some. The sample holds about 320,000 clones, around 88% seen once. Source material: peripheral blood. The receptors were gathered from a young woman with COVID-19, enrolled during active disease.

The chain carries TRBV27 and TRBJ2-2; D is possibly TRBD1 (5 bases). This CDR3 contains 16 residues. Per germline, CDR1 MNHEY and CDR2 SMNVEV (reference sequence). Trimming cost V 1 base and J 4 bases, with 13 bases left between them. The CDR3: CASSLFFQGATGELFF. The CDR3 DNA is TGTGCCAGCAGTTTATTTTTCCAGGGTGCCACCGGGGAGCTGTTTTTT.

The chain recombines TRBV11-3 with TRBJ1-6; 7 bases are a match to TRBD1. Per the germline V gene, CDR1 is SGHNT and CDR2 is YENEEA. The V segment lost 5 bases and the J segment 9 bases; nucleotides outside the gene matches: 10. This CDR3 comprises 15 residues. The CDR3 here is CASSETGTDGSPLHF. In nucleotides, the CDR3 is TGTGCCAGCAGCGAAACCGGGACAGATGGTTCACCCCTCCACTTT.

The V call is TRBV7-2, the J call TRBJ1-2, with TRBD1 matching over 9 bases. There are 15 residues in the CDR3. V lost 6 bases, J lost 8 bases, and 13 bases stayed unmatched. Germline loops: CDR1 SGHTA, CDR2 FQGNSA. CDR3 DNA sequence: TGTGCCAGCAGTCCCGGCTCCGGGACAGGGTTAGGCTACACCTTC. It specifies CASSPGSGTGLGYTF.

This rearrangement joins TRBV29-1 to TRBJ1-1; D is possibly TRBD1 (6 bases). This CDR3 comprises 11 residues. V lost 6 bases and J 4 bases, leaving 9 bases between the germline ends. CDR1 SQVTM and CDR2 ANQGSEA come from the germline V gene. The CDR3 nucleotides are TGCAGCGTCCCACAGGGCACTGAAGCTTTCTTT. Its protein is CSVPQGTEAFF.

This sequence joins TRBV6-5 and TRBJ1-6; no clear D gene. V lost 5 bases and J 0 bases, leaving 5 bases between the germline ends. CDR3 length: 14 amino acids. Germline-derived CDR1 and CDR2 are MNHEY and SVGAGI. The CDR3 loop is CASSQNSYNSPLHF. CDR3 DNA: TGTGCCAGCAGTCAGAACTCCTATAATTCACCCCTCCACTTT.

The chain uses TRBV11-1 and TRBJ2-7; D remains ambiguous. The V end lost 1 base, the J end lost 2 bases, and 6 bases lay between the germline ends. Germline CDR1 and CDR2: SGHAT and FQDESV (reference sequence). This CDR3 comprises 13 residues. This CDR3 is CASSLDRPYEQYF. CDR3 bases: TGTGCCAGCAGCTTAGACAGACCCTACGAGCAGTACTTC.

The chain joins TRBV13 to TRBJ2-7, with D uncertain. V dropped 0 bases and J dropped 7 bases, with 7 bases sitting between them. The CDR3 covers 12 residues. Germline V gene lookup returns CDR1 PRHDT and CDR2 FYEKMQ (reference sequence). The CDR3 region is CASSLGQSEQYF. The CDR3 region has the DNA TGTGCCAGCAGCTTAGGGCAGTCAGAGCAGTACTTC.

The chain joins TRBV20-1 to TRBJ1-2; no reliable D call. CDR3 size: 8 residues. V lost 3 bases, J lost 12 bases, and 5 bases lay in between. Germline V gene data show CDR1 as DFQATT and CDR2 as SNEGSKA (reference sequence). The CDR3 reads CSASRDTF. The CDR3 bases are TGCAGTGCTAGCCGGGACACCTTC.

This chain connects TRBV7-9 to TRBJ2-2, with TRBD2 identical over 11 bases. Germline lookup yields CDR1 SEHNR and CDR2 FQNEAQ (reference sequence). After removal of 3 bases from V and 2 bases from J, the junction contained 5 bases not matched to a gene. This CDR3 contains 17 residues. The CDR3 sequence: CASSFSGGATNTGELFF. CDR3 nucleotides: TGTGCCAGCAGCTTTAGCGGGGGGGCCACTAACACCGGGGAGCTGTTTTTT.

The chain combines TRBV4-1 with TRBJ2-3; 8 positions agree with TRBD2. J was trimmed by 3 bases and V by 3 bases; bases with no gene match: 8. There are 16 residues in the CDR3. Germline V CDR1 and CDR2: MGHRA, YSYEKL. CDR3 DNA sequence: TGCGCCAGCAGCCATCCAGCGGGGGTCCTAACAGATACGCAGTATTTT. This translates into CASSHPAGVLTDTQYF.

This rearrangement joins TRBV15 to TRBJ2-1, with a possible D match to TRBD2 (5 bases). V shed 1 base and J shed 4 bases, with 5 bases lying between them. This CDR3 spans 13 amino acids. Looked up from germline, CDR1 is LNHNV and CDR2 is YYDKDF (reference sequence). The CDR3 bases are TGTGCCACCAGCAGAGCGGGGTACAATGAGCAGTTCTTC. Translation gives CATSRAGYNEQFF.

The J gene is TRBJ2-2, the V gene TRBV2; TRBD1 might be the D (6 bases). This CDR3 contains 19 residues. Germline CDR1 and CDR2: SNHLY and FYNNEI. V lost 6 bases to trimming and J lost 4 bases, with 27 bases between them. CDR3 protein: CASRAKRGSHVGRTGELFF. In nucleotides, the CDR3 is TGTGCCAGCAGGGCGAAGAGGGGGTCACACGTCGGACGCACCGGGGAGCTGTTTTTT.

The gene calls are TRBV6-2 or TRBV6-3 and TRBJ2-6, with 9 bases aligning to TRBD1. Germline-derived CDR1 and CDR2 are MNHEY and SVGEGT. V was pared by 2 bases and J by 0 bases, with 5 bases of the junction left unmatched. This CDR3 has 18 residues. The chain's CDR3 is CASSYRGQGISGANVLTF. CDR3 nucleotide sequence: TGTGCCAGCAGTTACCGGGGACAGGGAATCTCTGGGGCCAACGTCCTGACTTTC.

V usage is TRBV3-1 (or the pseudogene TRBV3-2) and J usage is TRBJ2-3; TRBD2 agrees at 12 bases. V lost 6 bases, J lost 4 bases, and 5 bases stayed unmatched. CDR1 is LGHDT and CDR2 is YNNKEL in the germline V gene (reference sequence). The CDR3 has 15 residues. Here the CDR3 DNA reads TGTGCCAGCAGTTCGCTAGCGGGGGGGCCAGATACGCAGTATTTT. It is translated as CASSSLAGGPDTQYF.

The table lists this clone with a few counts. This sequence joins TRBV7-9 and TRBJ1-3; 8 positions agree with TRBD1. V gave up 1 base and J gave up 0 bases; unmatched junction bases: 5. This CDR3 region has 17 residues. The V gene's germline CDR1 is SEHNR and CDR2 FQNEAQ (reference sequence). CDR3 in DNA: TGTGCCAGCAGCTTAGGGGACAGGCGATACTCTGGAAACACCATATATTTT. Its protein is CASSLGDRRYSGNTIYF.

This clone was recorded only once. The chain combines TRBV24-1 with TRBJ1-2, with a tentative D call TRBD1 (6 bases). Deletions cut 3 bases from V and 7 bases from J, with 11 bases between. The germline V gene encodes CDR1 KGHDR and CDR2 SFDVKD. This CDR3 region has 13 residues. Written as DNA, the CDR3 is TGTGCCACCAGTGATCGGACAGATGGTGGCTACACCTTC. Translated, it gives CATSDRTDGGYTF.

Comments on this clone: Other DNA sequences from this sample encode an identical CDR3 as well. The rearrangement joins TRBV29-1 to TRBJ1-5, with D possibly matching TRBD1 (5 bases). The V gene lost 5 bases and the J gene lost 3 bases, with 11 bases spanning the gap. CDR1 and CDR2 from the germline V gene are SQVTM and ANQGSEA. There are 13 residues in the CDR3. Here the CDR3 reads CSVTDSYNQPQHF. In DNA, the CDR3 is TGCAGCGTTACAGACAGCTACAATCAGCCCCAGCATTTT.

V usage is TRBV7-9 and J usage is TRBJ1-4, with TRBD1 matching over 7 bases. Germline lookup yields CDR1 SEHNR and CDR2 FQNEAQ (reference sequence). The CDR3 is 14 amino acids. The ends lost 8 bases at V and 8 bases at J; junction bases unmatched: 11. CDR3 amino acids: CASRRGGEREKLFF. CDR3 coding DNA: TGTGCCAGCCGCAGGGGGGGCGAGAGAGAAAAACTGTTTTTT. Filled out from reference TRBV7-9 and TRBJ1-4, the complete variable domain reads DTGVSQNPRHKITKRGQNVTFRCDPISEHNRLYWYRQTLGQGPEFLTYFQNEAQLEKSRLLSDRFSAERPKGSFSTLEIQRTEQGDSAMYLCASRRGGEREKLFFGSGTQLSVL.